This T cell receptor (beta chain) is drawn from a study of OX40 agonist ivuxolimab in advanced cancers. This CDR3 comprises 13 residues. Germline CDR1 is LNHDA and CDR2 is SQIVND (reference sequence). Trimming pared 5 bases from V and 2 bases from J, leaving 10 bases between. Clones were read by immunoSEQ multiplex PCR, and TCRdb kept only the in-frame ones, dropping some. The table records some 50,000 clones, roughly 84% of them present only once. The V call is TRBV19, the J call TRBJ2-7; D may match TRBD1 or TRBD2 (5 bases each). This material consisted of CD4+ or CD8+ T cells sorted from blood, taken in a trial of the OX40 agonist ivuxolimab. This receptor was taken from an adult with an advanced solid tumor such as melanoma, head and neck, liver or kidney cancer. For the CDR3, the DNA is TGTGCCAGTAGTTACCGGGGCACCTACGAGCAGTACTTC. Translated: CASSYRGTYEQYF.